This record concerns one T cell receptor (beta chain) sequence. Antigen unknown. The source of the sample is a study of T-cell memory formation after mild COVID-19. Study observations and caveats: Clones that contracted clustered mainly in CM and EM if CD4+ and in EMRA if CD8+.

Germline V gene data show CDR1 as KGHDR and CDR2 as SFDVKD. This CDR3 region has 15 residues. J gave up 7 bases and V 9 bases, and 15 bases lay outside the gene matches. Constant-segment-primed 5'RACE gave TCR alpha and TCR beta cDNA libraries with sample barcodes and UMIs. TCRdb analysed the 5' RACE reads with MiXCR anew, one entry per CDR3 protein. The table includes approximately 350,000 distinct CDR3 sequences, 25% to 30% detected once. Specimen: PBMCs or a T cell subset sorted from them (not recorded which). The rearrangement links TRBV24-1 to TRBJ1-2; the match to TRBD1 covers 8 bases. The receptor comes from an adult woman who had mild COVID-19 (a few samples of this study predate the infection). Cell type and time point are not known. This CDR3 is CATDLTPDRVVGYTF. CDR3 in DNA: TGTGCCACCGATTTAACCCCGGACAGGGTCGTTGGCTACACCTTC.